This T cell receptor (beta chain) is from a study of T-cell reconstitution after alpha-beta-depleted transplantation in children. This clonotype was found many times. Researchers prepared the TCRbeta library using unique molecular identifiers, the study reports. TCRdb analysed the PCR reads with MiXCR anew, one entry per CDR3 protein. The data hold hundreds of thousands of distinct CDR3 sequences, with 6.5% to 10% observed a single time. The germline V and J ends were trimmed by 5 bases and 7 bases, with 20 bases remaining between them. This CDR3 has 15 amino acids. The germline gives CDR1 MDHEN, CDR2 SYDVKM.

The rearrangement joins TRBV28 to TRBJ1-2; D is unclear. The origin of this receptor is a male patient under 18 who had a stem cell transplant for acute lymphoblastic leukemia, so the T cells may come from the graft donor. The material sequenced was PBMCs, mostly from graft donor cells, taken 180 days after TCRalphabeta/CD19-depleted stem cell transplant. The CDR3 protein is CASSPPGRAGGGYTF. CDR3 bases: TGTGCCAGCAGTCCCCCGGGCCGGGCAGGCGGTGGCTACACCTTC.